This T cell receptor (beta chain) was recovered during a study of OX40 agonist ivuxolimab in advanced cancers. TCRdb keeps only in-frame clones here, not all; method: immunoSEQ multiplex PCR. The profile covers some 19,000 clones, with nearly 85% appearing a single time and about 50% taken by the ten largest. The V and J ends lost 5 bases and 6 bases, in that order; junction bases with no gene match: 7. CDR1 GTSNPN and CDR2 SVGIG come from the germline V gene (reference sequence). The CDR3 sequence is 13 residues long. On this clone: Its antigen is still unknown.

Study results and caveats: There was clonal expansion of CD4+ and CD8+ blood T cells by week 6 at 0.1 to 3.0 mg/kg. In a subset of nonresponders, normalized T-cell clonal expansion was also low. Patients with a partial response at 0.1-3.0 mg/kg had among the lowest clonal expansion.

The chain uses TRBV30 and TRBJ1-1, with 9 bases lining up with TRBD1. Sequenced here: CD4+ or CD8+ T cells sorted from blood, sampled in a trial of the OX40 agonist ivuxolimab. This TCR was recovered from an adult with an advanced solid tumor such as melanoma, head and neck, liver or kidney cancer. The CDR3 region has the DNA TGTGCCTGGGGGACAGGGATATTTTCTGAAGCTTTCTTT. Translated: CAWGTGIFSEAFF.